This TCR beta chain was obtained from a study of early T cells in non-severe SARS-CoV-2 infection. Study-wide context: Alpha and beta chains were unpaired, from unsorted whole-blood bulk RNA.

Unique molecular identifiers tagged individual cDNA molecules. MiXCR was run by TCRdb on the 5' RACE reads, yielding one entry per CDR3 protein. The table shows around 99,000 distinct CDR3 sequences, with roughly 17% occurring only once. Turning to this clonotype: The antigen remains unidentified.

Regarding the study as a whole: The study's VDJdb matching favored anti-spike CD8 responses and missed private and CD4 specificities.

Germline CDR1 SGHRS, CDR2 YFSETQ. This CDR3 has 15 residues. Trimming removed 4 bases from V and 2 bases from J; junction bases left unmatched: 5. The specimen comprised whole blood, sampled at baseline. The chain links TRBV5-1 to TRBJ2-7, with 11 nucleotides matching TRBD2. The clonotype originates from an adult who was a healthcare worker with PCR-confirmed SARS-CoV-2 infection or an uninfected control (not recorded which). CDR3 in amino acids: CASSPGTSGTYEQYF. The CDR3 DNA follows: TGCGCCAGCAGCCCCGGGACTAGCGGAACCTACGAGCAGTACTTC. The full variable domain, its missing parts supplied by reference TRBV5-1 and TRBJ2-7, is KAGVTQTPRYLIKTRGQQVTLSCSPISGHRSVSWYQQTPGQGLQFLFEYFSETQRNKGNFPGRFSGRQFSNSRSEMNVSTLELGDSALYLCASSPGTSGTYEQYFGPGTRLTVT.